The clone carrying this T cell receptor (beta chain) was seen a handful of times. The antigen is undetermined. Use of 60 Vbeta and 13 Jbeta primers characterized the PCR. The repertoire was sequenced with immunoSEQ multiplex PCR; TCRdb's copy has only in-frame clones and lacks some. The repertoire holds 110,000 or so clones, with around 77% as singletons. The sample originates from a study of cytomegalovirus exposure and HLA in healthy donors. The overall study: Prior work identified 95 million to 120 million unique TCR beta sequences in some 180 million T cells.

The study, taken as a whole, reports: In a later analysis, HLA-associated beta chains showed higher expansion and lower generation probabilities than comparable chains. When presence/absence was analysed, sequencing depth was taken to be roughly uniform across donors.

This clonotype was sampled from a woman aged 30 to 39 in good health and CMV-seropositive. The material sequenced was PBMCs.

DNA of the CDR3: TGTGCCATCAGTGATAGCGGGAGGGCTTACAATGAGCAGTTCTTC. Protein sequence: CAISDSGRAYNEQFF. The chain links TRBV10-3 to TRBJ2-1; 11 positions match TRBD2. Germline V gene sequence: CDR1 ENHRY, CDR2 SYGVKD. The trim removed 3 bases at V and 4 bases at J, leaving 2 bases unmatched. This CDR3 contains 15 residues.